What follows are 19 T cell receptor beta chains derived from one specimen sequenced in a study of T cell responses to AZD1222 COVID-19 vaccine (dated by TCRdb to 2020 to 2022). The protocol used for the library was the immunoSEQ multiplex PCR assay. Here the immuneACCESS table is served through TCRdb, limited to in-frame sequences with V and J called. Missing clones are a known gap in these copies; in checked studies unresolved V genes cover under half, and the rest lacks a known reason. The sample table lists some 120,000 clones, roughly 86% of them with a count of one. The biggest ten clones account for roughly 5.2% of the sample. The time point label on this specimen signifies: about 28 days (+/-7) after the second vaccine dose. Material: peripheral blood, obtained 28 days after the second AZD1222 dose. All receptors derive from an adult who received the AZD1222 COVID-19 vaccine.

The V gene is TRBV4-3, the J gene TRBJ2-3; D gene ambiguous. The germline V gene has CDR1 LGHNA and CDR2 YSLEER. This CDR3 contains 13 residues. Deletions cut 3 bases from V and 4 bases from J, with 8 bases between. CDR3 nucleotides: TGCGCCAGCAGCCACACCCGCCCAGATACGCAGTATTTT. Translation gives CASSHTRPDTQYF.

The CDR3 DNA sequence: TGTGCCAGCAGTGGGCAGGGGGCGAGTCAGCCCCAGCATTTT. Translation: CASSGQGASQPQHF. The chain employs TRBV2 and TRBJ1-5, with 8 bases matching TRBD1. The CDR3 runs to 14 residues. Per the germline V gene, CDR1 is SNHLY and CDR2 is FYNNEI. The V and J ends lost 4 bases and 6 bases, in that order; junction bases with no gene match: 5.

The V gene is TRBV20-1, the J gene TRBJ2-1; 7 bases are shared with TRBD1. V shed 3 bases and J 0 bases; nucleotides not matched to a gene: 5. Germline CDR1 DFQATT, CDR2 SNEGSKA (reference sequence). The CDR3 runs 15 residues. The CDR3 loop reads CSASRGPSSYNEQFF. In DNA form, the CDR3 reads TGCAGTGCTAGTAGGGGGCCGAGCTCCTACAATGAGCAGTTCTTC.

This rearrangement joins TRBV7-9 to TRBJ1-2, with a tentative D call TRBD1 (5 bases). CDR1 is SEHNR and CDR2 is FQNEAQ in the germline V gene (reference sequence). Between the trimmed V and J ends, which lost 5 bases and 8 bases, there was a span of 18 bases. This CDR3 is 14 amino acids long. The CDR3 region is CASSPGTGFWGYTF. The CDR3 bases are TGTGCCAGCAGCCCTGGGACGGGCTTCTGGGGCTACACCTTC.

This clone has only one observation. The J gene is TRBJ2-4, the V gene TRBV7-9; TRBD2 aligns across 7 bases. This CDR3 has 13 residues. Germline V CDR1 and CDR2: SEHNR, FQNEAQ (reference sequence). With V trimmed by 5 bases and J by 9 bases, 7 bases remained unmatched. The CDR3 DNA follows: TGTGCCAGCAGCCAAAGCGGGACGGGCATTCAGTACTTC. Amino acids: CASSQSGTGIQYF.

This chain connects TRBV9 to TRBJ1-2; 7 bases match TRBD1. This CDR3 is 12 amino acids long. With V trimmed by 6 bases and J by 4 bases, 3 bases remained unmatched. Germline V gene data show CDR1 as SGDLS and CDR2 as YYNGEE. The CDR3 here is CASNQGGYGYTF. The CDR3 bases are TGTGCCAGCAACCAGGGGGGCTATGGCTACACCTTC.

The chain has TRBV4-1 and TRBJ1-3, with D perhaps TRBD1 (6 bases). This CDR3 has 17 residues. Trimming took off 3 bases at V and 4 bases at J, with 19 bases between the two ends. The germline CDR1 and CDR2 sequences are MGHRA and YSYEKL. The chain's CDR3 is CASSHTPRGLNGNTIYF. The CDR3 bases are TGCGCCAGCAGCCATACCCCCAGGGGCTTGAACGGAAACACCATATATTTT.

The V gene is TRBV11-2, the J gene TRBJ1-1; D uncertain. Germline-derived CDR1 and CDR2 are SGHAT and FQNNGV. CDR3 length equals 15 residues. Between the trimmed V and J ends, which lost 4 bases and 2 bases, there was a span of 14 bases. In DNA form, the CDR3 reads TGTGCCAGCAGCTCGGCGTCCCTGGCAAACACTGAAGCTTTCTTT. This sequence encodes CASSSASLANTEAFF.

The chain employs TRBV11-3 and TRBJ1-1, with D possibly TRBD1 on 5 matching bases. The V end lost 5 bases, the J end lost 3 bases, and 13 bases lay between the germline ends. This CDR3 spans 14 amino acids. Germline values: CDR1 SGHNT, CDR2 YENEEA. The CDR3 loop reads CASSPQGSDTEAFF. In DNA form, the CDR3 reads TGTGCCAGCAGCCCGCAGGGAAGTGACACTGAAGCTTTCTTT. The full variable domain, rest sourced from reference TRBV11-3 and TRBJ1-1, is EAGVVQSPRYKIIEKKQPVAFWCNPISGHNTLYWYLQNLGQGPELLIRYENEEAVDDSQLPKDRFSAERLKGVDSTLKIQPAELGDSAVYLCASSPQGSDTEAFFGQGTRLTVV.

The chain couples TRBV15 to TRBJ2-7; 7 nucleotides align to TRBD2. The CDR3 runs to 13 residues. Trimming took 3 bases from V and 5 from J; bases not matched to a gene: 4. The germline gives CDR1 LNHNV, CDR2 YYDKDF (reference sequence). This chain's CDR3 is CATSRGGSHEQYF. CDR3 DNA: TGTGCCACCAGCAGGGGGGGGAGTCACGAGCAGTACTTC. The variable domain in full, with the rest retrieved from reference TRBV15 and TRBJ2-7, is DAMVIQNPRYQVTQFGKPVTLSCSQTLNHNVMYWYQQKSSQAPKLLFHYYDKDFNNEADTPDNFQSRRPNTSFCFLDIRSPGLGDTAMYLCATSRGGSHEQYFGPGTRLTVT.

This chain connects TRBV7-2 to TRBJ2-1; weak D call: TRBD2 (5 bases). Trimming took 3 bases from V and 9 from J, leaving 12 bases between them. This CDR3 region has 13 residues. Germline CDR1 is SGHTA and CDR2 is FQGNSA. CDR3 DNA: TGTGCCAGCAGCTTTTACCTAGCCCCTGAGCAGTTCTTC. As protein: CASSFYLAPEQFF.

This chain joins TRBV5-1 and TRBJ2-5; 7 nucleotides align to TRBD2. The CDR3 has 14 residues. The germline V gene has CDR1 SGHRS and CDR2 YFSETQ. J gave up 5 bases and V 0 bases, and 4 bases lay outside the gene matches. The CDR3 loop is CASSLGEGGETQYF. The CDR3 DNA reads TGCGCCAGCAGCTTGGGGGAGGGCGGTGAGACCCAGTACTTC.

In its sample, this clone was seen once. The chain combines TRBV6-5 with TRBJ1-2; D remains unclear. CDR3 length: 13 amino acids. Trimming shortened V by 6 bases and J by 4 bases, and 12 bases separated the two germline ends. From germline, CDR1 is MNHEY and CDR2 SVGAGI. The CDR3 DNA reads as TGTGCCAGCAGAGCGGGGAATCTCTATGGCTACACCTTC. This translates into CASRAGNLYGYTF.

V usage is TRBV7-9 and J usage is TRBJ1-5; D may be TRBD1 (5 bases). Trimming removed 4 bases at V and 8 bases at J, with 9 bases between. This CDR3 has 12 residues. The germline V gene encodes CDR1 SEHNR and CDR2 FQNEAQ (reference sequence). The CDR3 spells CASSYRGEPQHF. The CDR3 DNA reads as TGTGCCAGCAGCTACCGAGGGGAGCCCCAGCATTTT.

This chain links TRBV10-3 with TRBJ2-7; 7 bases map to TRBD1. This CDR3 has 14 residues. Germline V gene sequence: CDR1 ENHRY, CDR2 SYGVKD. V gave up 7 bases and J gave up 7 bases; unmatched junction bases: 13. CDR3 loop: CAIKGTGEWREQYF. Written as DNA, the CDR3 is TGTGCCATCAAGGGCACAGGGGAATGGAGGGAGCAGTACTTC.

A few counts support this clone. The chain joins TRBV18 to TRBJ2-2; no clear D. Germline CDR1 reads KGHSH; CDR2 reads LQKENI. The CDR3 runs 12 residues. Between the trimmed V and J ends, which lost 4 bases and 7 bases, there was a span of 7 bases. CDR3 DNA sequence: TGTGCCAGCTCACGGTCCGTCGGGGAGCTGTTTTTT. It codes for CASSRSVGELFF.

The chain is built from TRBV27 and TRBJ1-5, with D tentatively TRBD1 (5 bases). The CDR3 is made up of 17 amino acids. Germline CDR1 MNHEY, CDR2 SMNVEV (reference sequence). The V end lost 1 base, the J end lost 0 bases, and 13 bases lay between the germline ends. CDR3 in DNA: TGTGCCAGCAGTTTATATGGGGGAGGGAATAGCAATCAGCCCCAGCATTTT. It encodes CASSLYGGGNSNQPQHF.

V and J are TRBV19 and TRBJ1-1; D is perhaps TRBD1 (6 bases). Germline V gives CDR1 LNHDA, CDR2 SQIVND (reference sequence). V was pared by 4 bases and J by 2 bases, with 11 bases between. The CDR3 runs 14 residues. CDR3 protein: CASSKGGYNTEAFF. Written as DNA, the CDR3 is TGTGCCAGTAGTAAAGGGGGATACAACACTGAAGCTTTCTTT.

This clone was seen a handful of times. The chain is built from TRBV5-6 and TRBJ1-1, with 8 bases fitting TRBD1. The CDR3 sequence is 15 residues long. CDR1 and CDR2 from the germline V gene are SGHDT and YYEEEE. The ends lost 4 bases at V and 4 bases at J; junction bases unmatched: 9. The CDR3 coding sequence is TGTGCCAGCAGCCCCAGGGGCAGGGGGCTCACTGAAGCTTTCTTT. Its protein is CASSPRGRGLTEAFF.